This is a list of T cell receptor beta chains from one sample in a study of blood T cell repertoires in COVID-19. Using immunoSEQ multiplex PCR, the repertoire was profiled, and TCRdb retains in-frame clones only, with some absent. The repertoire holds 40,000 or so clones, with over 80% as singletons. Sequenced: peripheral blood. The receptor source for this set is a woman between 25 and 40 years old in a cohort sampled during active COVID-19. The CDR3 runs from the conserved cysteine through the conserved F or W. A D gene is named only where the DNA matches it firmly. Only part of the rows carry a size: once, few, many, or a class if the clone is expanded.

CDR3: CASSSGLYEQYF; DNA: TGTGCCAGCAGCTCGGGACTATACGAGCAGTACTTC; J: TRBJ2-7; size: .; D: TRBD2; V: TRBV5-5
CDR3: CASTLQGNTDTQYF; DNA: TGTGCCAGCACCCTCCAGGGGAACACAGATACGCAGTATTTT; J: TRBJ2-3; size: .; D: .; V: TRBV2
CDR3: CASSLTLAGANEQFF; DNA: TGTGCCAGCAGCCTCACACTAGCGGGAGCAAATGAGCAGTTCTTC; J: TRBJ2-1; size: .; D: TRBD2; V: TRBV14
CDR3: CASSDREKAYEQYF; DNA: TGTGCCAGCAGCGACAGGGAGAAAGCCTACGAGCAGTACTTC; J: TRBJ2-7; size: .; D: TRBD1; V: TRBV13
CDR3: CASSKVRTSGRPRWQYF; DNA: TGTGCCAGCAGCAAAGTTCGGACTAGCGGGAGGCCCAGATGGCAGTATTTT; J: TRBJ2-3; size: .; D: .; V: TRBV21-1
CDR3: CASSRGLYEQYF; DNA: TGTGCCAGCAGCCGGGGACTATACGAGCAGTACTTC; J: TRBJ2-7; size: .; D: TRBD2; V: TRBV7-2
CDR3: CASSLSTDTQYF; DNA: TGTGCCAGCAGTCTTAGCACAGATACGCAGTATTTT; J: TRBJ2-3; size: .; D: .; V: TRBV11-2
CDR3: CASSLWDSSGRAAETQYF; DNA: TGCGCCAGCAGCTTGTGGGACTCTAGCGGGAGGGCCGCGGAGACCCAGTACTTC; J: TRBJ2-5; size: .; D: TRBD2; V: TRBV5-1
CDR3: CASSYQDRRGAFF; DNA: TGTGCCAGCAGTTATCAGGACAGGAGGGGAGCTTTCTTT; J: TRBJ1-1; size: .; D: TRBD1; V: TRBV6-6
CDR3: CAWSEGQANTEAFF; DNA: TGTGCCTGGAGTGAGGGACAGGCGAACACTGAAGCTTTCTTT; J: TRBJ1-1; size: .; D: TRBD1; V: TRBV30
CDR3: CASSLEQGIPYEQYF; DNA: TGTGCCAGTAGCCTTGAACAGGGGATACCCTACGAGCAGTACTTC; J: TRBJ2-7; size: .; D: TRBD1; V: TRBV19
CDR3: CASSLEGQIGYEQYF; DNA: TGTGCCAGCAGCTTAGAAGGACAGATTGGCTACGAGCAGTACTTC; J: TRBJ2-7; size: .; D: .; V: TRBV7-6
CDR3: CASTPSSGSGNEQFF; DNA: TGTGCCAGCACCCCGTCGAGCGGGAGTGGTAATGAGCAGTTCTTC; J: TRBJ2-1; size: .; D: TRBD2; V: TRBV6-5
CDR3: CSVEDPSGTHNEQFF; DNA: TGCAGCGTTGAAGATCCTAGCGGGACCCACAATGAGCAGTTCTTC; J: TRBJ2-1; size: .; D: TRBD2; V: TRBV29-1
CDR3: CASSYSSGEQYF; DNA: TGTGCCAGCAGTTACTCGTCGGGGGAGCAGTACTTC; J: TRBJ2-7; size: .; D: .; V: TRBV6-6
CDR3: CASSQNPGHLYEQYF; DNA: TGTGCCAGCAGCCAGAACCCGGGACACCTCTACGAGCAGTACTTC; J: TRBJ2-7; size: .; D: .; V: TRBV7-2
CDR3: CASSRADRQAKNIQYF; DNA: TGTGCCAGCAGCAGAGCCGACAGGCAAGCCAAAAACATTCAGTACTTC; J: TRBJ2-4; size: few; D: .; V: TRBV13